This passage covers 8 T cell receptor beta chains from one sample sequenced in a study of response to subunit inactivated influenza vaccine. A single record per CDR3 protein comes from TCRdb applying MiXCR to the RT-PCR reads. The sample gives around 570,000 distinct CDR3 sequences, about 11% of which show up once; 11% is in the top ten. The same sample was also used in a study of T cells expressing NK-cell markers. That source reports: UMIs were included in TCR beta cDNA generated by 5'RACE template switching.

Material: PBMCs from blood, obtained on the day of vaccination. The receptor source for this set is a man aged 45-60 years who received an inactivated influenza vaccine.

This chain joins TRBV10-3 and TRBJ1-6; no clear D gene. This CDR3 has 14 amino acids. The V end lost 4 bases, the J end lost 8 bases, and 12 bases lay between the germline ends. Germline CDR1 reads ENHRY; CDR2 reads SYGVKD. The CDR3 bases are TGTGCCATCAGTGGAGCGGTCTCGGATTCACCCCTCCACTTT. This translates into CAISGAVSDSPLHF.

This chain uses TRBV4-3 with TRBJ2-2; 11 nucleotides match TRBD2. In germline, CDR1 is LGHNA, CDR2 YSLEER. CDR3 length equals 15 residues. Germline trimming cut 0 bases from V and 6 bases from J; bases unmatched to any gene: 0. CDR3 nucleotides: TGCGCCAGCAGCCAAGAACTAGCGGGGGCCGGGGAGCTGTTTTTT. Its protein is CASSQELAGAGELFF.

This clonotype was counted at least ten times. J is TRBJ2-3 and V is TRBV6-5; TRBD1 aligns across 7 bases. CDR3 length: 12 residues. V lost 10 bases, J lost 10 bases, and 11 bases stayed unmatched. Germline CDR1 reads MNHEY; CDR2 reads SVGAGI. The CDR3 coding sequence is TGTGCCACCAGACGAGGCAGGGGGTCGCAGTATTTT. Its protein is CATRRGRGSQYF.

The chain has TRBV4-2 and TRBJ2-3, with D possibly called TRBD1 or TRBD2 (5 bases each). Germline assignment: CDR1 LGHNA and CDR2 YNFKEQ. V was trimmed by 0 bases and J by 1 base, leaving 11 bases between them. The CDR3 runs to 16 residues. CDR3 region: CASSQEVGVGTDTQYF. CDR3 coding DNA: TGTGCCAGCAGCCAAGAAGTGGGGGTCGGCACAGATACGCAGTATTTT.

This clonotype was seen many times. No conserved phenylalanine or tryptophan ends this CDR3, so it is likely a read error. This chain connects TRBV4-3 to TRBJ1-2; a weak D match, TRBD1 (6 bases). The V gene's germline CDR1 is LGHNA and CDR2 YSLEER. This CDR3 comprises 16 residues. Trimming removed 0 bases at V and 3 bases at J, with 14 bases between. CDR3 nucleotide sequence: TGCGCCAGCAGCCAAGAACGGGGGGCTATCTACTATGGCTACACCTTA. Amino acids: CASSQERGAIYYGYTL.

This rearrangement joins TRBV12-3 or TRBV12-4 to TRBJ2-2; 10 bases align to TRBD1. This CDR3 has 15 amino acids. J gave up 7 bases and V 5 bases, and 7 bases lay outside the gene matches. The CDR3 sequence is CASSGGQGFGGELFF. Written as DNA, the CDR3 is TGTGCCAGCAGTGGGGGACAGGGGTTTGGCGGGGAGCTGTTTTTT.

A few counts support this clonotype. The J gene is TRBJ1-1, the V gene TRBV5-1, with D maybe TRBD1 (6 bases). Trimming pared 0 bases from V and 6 bases from J, leaving 15 bases between. Per germline, CDR1 SGHRS and CDR2 YFSETQ. The CDR3 has 15 residues. The CDR3 loop is CASSLDGGAGAEAFF. The DNA for the CDR3 is TGCGCCAGCAGCTTGGATGGGGGGGCTGGGGCTGAAGCTTTCTTT. The full variable domain, in which reference TRBV5-1 and TRBJ1-1 provide the parts outside the CDR3, is KAGVTQTPRYLIKTRGQQVTLSCSPISGHRSVSWYQQTPGQGLQFLFEYFSETQRNKGNFPGRFSGRQFSNSRSEMNVSTLELGDSALYLCASSLDGGAGAEAFFGQGTRLTVV.

Of note for this clonotype: Sequence at one end of the junction differs from germline and may be a read error. The genes are TRBV3-1 and TRBJ2-2; D not resolved. Germline CDR1 and CDR2: LGHDT and YNNKEL (reference sequence). The length of the CDR3 is 11 residues. The CDR3 is CASRQAGELFF. CDR3 DNA sequence: TGTGCCAGCAGACAAGCCGGGGAGCTGTTTTTT.